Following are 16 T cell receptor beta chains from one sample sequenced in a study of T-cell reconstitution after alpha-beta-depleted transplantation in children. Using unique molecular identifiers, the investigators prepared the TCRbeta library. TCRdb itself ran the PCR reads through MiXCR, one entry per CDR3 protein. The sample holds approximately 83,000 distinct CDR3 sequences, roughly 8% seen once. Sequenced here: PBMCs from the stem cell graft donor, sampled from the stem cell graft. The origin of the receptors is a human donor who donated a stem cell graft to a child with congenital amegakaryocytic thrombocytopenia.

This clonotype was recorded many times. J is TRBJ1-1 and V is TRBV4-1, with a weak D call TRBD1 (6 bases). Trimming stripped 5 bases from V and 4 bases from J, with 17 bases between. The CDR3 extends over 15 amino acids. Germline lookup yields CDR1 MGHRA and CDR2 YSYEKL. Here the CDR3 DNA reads TGCGCCAGCAGCTGGGGGGCGGGGGAGGGCACTGAAGCTTTCTTT. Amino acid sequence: CASSWGAGEGTEAFF.

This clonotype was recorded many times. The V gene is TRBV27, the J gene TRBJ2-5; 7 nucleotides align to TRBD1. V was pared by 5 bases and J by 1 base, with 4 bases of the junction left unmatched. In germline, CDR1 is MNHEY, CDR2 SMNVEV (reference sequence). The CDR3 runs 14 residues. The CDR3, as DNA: TGTGCCAGCAGTCCCTGGGACAGCCAAGAGACCCAGTACTTC. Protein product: CASSPWDSQETQYF.

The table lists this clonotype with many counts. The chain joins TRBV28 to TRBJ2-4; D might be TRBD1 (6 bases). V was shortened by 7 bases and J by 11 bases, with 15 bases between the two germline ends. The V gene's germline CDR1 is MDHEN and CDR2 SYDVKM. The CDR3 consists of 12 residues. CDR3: CASNNRDAVQYF. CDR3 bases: TGTGCCAGCAACAACAGGGACGCGGTTCAGTACTTC.

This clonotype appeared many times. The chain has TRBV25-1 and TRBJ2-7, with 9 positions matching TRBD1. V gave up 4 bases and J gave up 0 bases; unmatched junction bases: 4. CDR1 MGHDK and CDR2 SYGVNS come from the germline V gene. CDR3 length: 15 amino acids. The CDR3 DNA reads TGTGCCAGCAGTGGGGGGACAGGGAGCTCCTACGAGCAGTACTTC. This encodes CASSGGTGSSYEQYF.

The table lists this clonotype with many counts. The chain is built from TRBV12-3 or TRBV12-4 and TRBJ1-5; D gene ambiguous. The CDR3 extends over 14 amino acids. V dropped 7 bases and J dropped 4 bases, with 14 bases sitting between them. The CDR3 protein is CASMSFGRNQPQHF. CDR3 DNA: TGTGCCAGCATGTCTTTCGGTCGGAATCAGCCCCAGCATTTT.

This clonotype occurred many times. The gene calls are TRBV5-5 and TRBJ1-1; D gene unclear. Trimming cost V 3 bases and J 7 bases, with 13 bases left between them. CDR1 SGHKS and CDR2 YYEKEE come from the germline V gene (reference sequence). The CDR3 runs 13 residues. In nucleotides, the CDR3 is TGTGCCAGCAGCTCCGGTTTACGGGGTGAAGCTTTCTTT. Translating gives CASSSGLRGEAFF.

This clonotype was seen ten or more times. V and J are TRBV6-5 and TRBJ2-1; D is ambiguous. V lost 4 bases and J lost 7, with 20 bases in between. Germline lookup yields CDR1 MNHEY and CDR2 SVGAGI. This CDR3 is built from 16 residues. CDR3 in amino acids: CASSSSKGSPANEQFF. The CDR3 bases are TGTGCCAGCAGTTCCTCAAAGGGATCCCCTGCAAATGAGCAGTTCTTC.

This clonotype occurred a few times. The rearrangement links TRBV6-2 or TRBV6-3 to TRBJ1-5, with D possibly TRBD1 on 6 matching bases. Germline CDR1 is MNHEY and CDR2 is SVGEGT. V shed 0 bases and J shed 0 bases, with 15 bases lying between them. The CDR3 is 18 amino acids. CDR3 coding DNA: TGTGCCAGCAGTTACTCCGTTGCTGGGGGCTATAGCAATCAGCCCCAGCATTTT. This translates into CASSYSVAGGYSNQPQHF.

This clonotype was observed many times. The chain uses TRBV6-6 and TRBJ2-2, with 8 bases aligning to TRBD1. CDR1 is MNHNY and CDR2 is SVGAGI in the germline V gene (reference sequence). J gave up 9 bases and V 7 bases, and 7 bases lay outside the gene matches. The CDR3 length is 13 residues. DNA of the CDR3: TGTGCCAGCATGACAGGGGAAATAAGGGAGCTGTTTTTT. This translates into CASMTGEIRELFF.

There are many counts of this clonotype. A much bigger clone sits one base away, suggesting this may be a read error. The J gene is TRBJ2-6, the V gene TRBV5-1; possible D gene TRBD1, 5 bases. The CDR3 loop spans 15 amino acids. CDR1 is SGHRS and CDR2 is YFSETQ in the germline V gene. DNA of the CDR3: TGCGCCAGCAGCAACGGGCTCTCTGGGGCCAACGGCCTGACTTTC. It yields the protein CASSNGLSGANGLTF.

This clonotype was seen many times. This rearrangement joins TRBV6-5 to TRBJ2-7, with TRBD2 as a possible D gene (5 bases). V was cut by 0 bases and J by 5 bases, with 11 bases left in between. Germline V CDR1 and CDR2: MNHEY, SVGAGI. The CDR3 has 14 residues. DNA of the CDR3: TGTGCCAGCAGTTACTCGTACGGGGTCAACGAGCAGTACTTC. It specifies CASSYSYGVNEQYF.

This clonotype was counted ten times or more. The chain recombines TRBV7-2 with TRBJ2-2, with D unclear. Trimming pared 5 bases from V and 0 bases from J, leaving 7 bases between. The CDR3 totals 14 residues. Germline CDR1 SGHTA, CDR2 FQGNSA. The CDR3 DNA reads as TGTGCCAGCAGCCCCCTGCCGAACACCGGGGAGCTGTTTTTT. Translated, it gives CASSPLPNTGELFF.

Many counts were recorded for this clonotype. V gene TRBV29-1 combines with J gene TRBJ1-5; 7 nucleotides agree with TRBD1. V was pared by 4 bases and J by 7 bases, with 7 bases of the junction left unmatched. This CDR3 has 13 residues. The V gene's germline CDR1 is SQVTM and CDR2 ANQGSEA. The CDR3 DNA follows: TGCAGCGTTGGACAGGGAGACGAACAGCCCCAGCATTTT. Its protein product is CSVGQGDEQPQHF.

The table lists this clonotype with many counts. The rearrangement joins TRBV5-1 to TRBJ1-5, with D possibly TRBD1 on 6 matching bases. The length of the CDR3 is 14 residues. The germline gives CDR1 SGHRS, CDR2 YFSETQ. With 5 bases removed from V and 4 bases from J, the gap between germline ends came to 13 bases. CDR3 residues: CASSTGLGNQPQHF. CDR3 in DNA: TGCGCCAGCAGTACAGGGCTCGGGAATCAGCCCCAGCATTTT.

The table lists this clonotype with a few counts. CDR3 nucleotide sequence: TGTGCCACCAGTGATCCTGGAGGGACAGGGACGATCAATGAGCAGTTCTTC. The encoded protein is CATSDPGGTGTINEQFF. V gene TRBV24-1 combines with J gene TRBJ2-1, with TRBD1 matching over 9 bases. Germline V gene data show CDR1 as KGHDR and CDR2 as SFDVKD. With 3 bases clipped from V and 6 bases from J, the junction kept 11 bases outside the gene matches. This CDR3 spans 17 amino acids.

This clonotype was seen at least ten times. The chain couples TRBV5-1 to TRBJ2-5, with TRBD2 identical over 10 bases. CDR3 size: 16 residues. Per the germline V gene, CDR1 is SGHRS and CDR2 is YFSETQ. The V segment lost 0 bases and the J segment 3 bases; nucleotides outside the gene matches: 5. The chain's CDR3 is CASSLAVAGGEETQYF. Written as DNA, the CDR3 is TGCGCCAGCAGCTTGGCGGTAGCGGGGGGCGAAGAGACCCAGTACTTC.